The 27 T cell receptor beta chains below were found in one sample sequenced in a study of identifying expanded T cells in peripheral blood. TCRdb's copy holds only in-frame clones and misses some; the assay was immunoSEQ multiplex PCR. The sample records approximately 80,000 clones, approximately 84% being singletons. What was sequenced was blood. The receptors originated from a person aged 18 to 75 in good health.

The chain couples TRBV7-8 to TRBJ2-6, with D unclear. Germline loops: CDR1 SGHVS, CDR2 FQNEAQ. Trimming took 1 base from V and 0 from J, leaving 7 bases between them. There are 16 residues in the CDR3. CDR3 sequence reads: CASSLDRPSGANVLTF. CDR3 DNA: TGTGCCAGCAGCTTAGATCGGCCCTCTGGGGCCAACGTCCTGACTTTC. The full variable domain, rest sourced from reference TRBV7-8 and TRBJ2-6, is GAGVSQSPRYKVAKRGQDVALRCDPISGHVSLFWYQQALGQGPEFLTYFQNEAQLDKSGLPSDRFFAERPEGSVSTLKIQRTQQEDSAVYLCASSLDRPSGANVLTFGAGSRLTVL.

The rearrangement uses TRBV9 and TRBJ2-5; TRBD2 agrees at 7 bases. The CDR3 has 15 residues. After removal of 0 bases from V and 5 bases from J, the junction contained 7 bases not matched to a gene. Per germline, CDR1 SGDLS and CDR2 YYNGEE. In DNA form, the CDR3 reads TGTGCCAGCAGCGTAGGTCCGGGAGGCGGGGAGACCCAGTACTTC. Its protein product is CASSVGPGGGETQYF.

J is TRBJ2-5 and V is TRBV27; D perhaps matches TRBD1 (6 bases). This CDR3 is 18 amino acids long. CDR1 is MNHEY and CDR2 is SMNVEV in the germline V gene (reference sequence). V was cut by 3 bases and J by 2 bases, with 22 bases left in between. In DNA, the CDR3 is TGTGCCAGCAGTTTGCGTTTAGGCTACCGGGACAAGCAAGAGACCCAGTACTTC. Translated: CASSLRLGYRDKQETQYF.

This clone was counted only a few times. V gene TRBV7-9 combines with J gene TRBJ2-1; TRBD1 agrees at 11 bases. After removal of 5 bases from V and 4 bases from J, the junction contained 7 bases not matched to a gene. This CDR3 has 16 residues. The germline V gene has CDR1 SEHNR and CDR2 FQNEAQ (reference sequence). CDR3 coding DNA: TGTGCCAGCAGCCGGGACAGGGGGATTTCATACAATGAGCAGTTCTTC. As protein: CASSRDRGISYNEQFF.

This chain uses TRBV4-1 with TRBJ1-4; D is perhaps TRBD1 (5 bases). The V end lost 3 bases, the J end lost 7 bases, and 18 bases lay between the germline ends. Germline V gives CDR1 MGHRA, CDR2 YSYEKL. The CDR3 runs to 16 residues. CDR3 DNA: TGCGCCAGCAGCCATGGAGACCGGGGCGAGGGTGAAAAACTGTTTTTT. It codes for CASSHGDRGEGEKLFF.

This chain joins TRBV29-1 and TRBJ2-1, with D possibly matching TRBD2 (6 bases). V shed 7 bases and J shed 2 bases, with 15 bases lying between them. Germline CDR1 SQVTM, CDR2 ANQGSEA. The CDR3 extends over 14 amino acids. The CDR3 is CSDLGTPTYNEQFF. DNA of the CDR3: TGCAGCGACCTCGGGACTCCCACCTACAATGAGCAGTTCTTC.

The chain couples TRBV11-3 to TRBJ2-3; 14 bases map to TRBD2. The CDR3 is 18 amino acids. V shed 4 bases and J 0 bases; nucleotides not matched to a gene: 6. Germline lookup yields CDR1 SGHNT and CDR2 YENEEA. CDR3 sequence: CASSSGTSGSLSTDTQYF. CDR3 bases: TGTGCCAGCAGCTCCGGGACTAGCGGGAGCCTTAGCACAGATACGCAGTATTTT.

About this clone: This specimen includes other DNA sequences encoding the same CDR3. The chain links TRBV28 to TRBJ2-7; the D gene is possibly TRBD1 (5 bases). Trimming pared 2 bases from V and 5 bases from J, leaving 10 bases between. Germline CDR1 and CDR2: MDHEN and SYDVKM. CDR3 length: 13 residues. The CDR3 DNA sequence: TGTGCCAGCAGTTTAGTGGGCAGGGACGAGCAGTACTTC. It is translated as CASSLVGRDEQYF.

The chain links TRBV5-4 to TRBJ2-2; TRBD1 or TRBD2 may be the D gene (6 bases each). Germline-derived CDR1 and CDR2 are SGHNT and YYREEE (reference sequence). Trimming removed 2 bases at V and 0 bases at J, with 14 bases between. The CDR3 runs to 17 residues. The CDR3 DNA reads as TGTGCCAGCAGCTTTGGGGGGCCCGTAACGAACACCGGGGAGCTGTTTTTT. This codes for CASSFGGPVTNTGELFF.

The CDR3 nucleotides read TGCAGCGTTGGGACTAGCGTCCAAGAGACCCAGTACTTC. Translating gives CSVGTSVQETQYF. The chain employs TRBV29-1 and TRBJ2-5, with 9 bases aligning to TRBD2. The CDR3 has 13 amino acids. CDR1 and CDR2 from the germline V gene are SQVTM and ANQGSEA. V gave up 4 bases and J gave up 1 base; unmatched junction bases: 1.

The CDR3 here is CASSFGQGQTYEQYF. CDR3 sequence (DNA): TGTGCCAGCAGCTTTGGACAGGGGCAGACCTACGAGCAGTACTTC. The chain has TRBV11-1 and TRBJ2-7; 9 bases line up with TRBD1. The CDR3 extends over 15 amino acids. J was trimmed by 2 bases and V by 3 bases; bases with no gene match: 5. Germline loops: CDR1 SGHAT, CDR2 FQDESV (reference sequence). Looking up the rest from reference TRBV11-1 and TRBJ2-7 gives the full variable domain: EAEVAQSPRYKITEKSQAVAFWCDPISGHATLYWYRQILGQGPELLVQFQDESVVDDSQLPKDRFSAERLKGVDSTLKIQPAELGDSAMYLCASSFGQGQTYEQYFGPGTRLTVT.

This sequence joins TRBV7-2 and TRBJ1-5; a possible D gene is TRBD1 (6 bases). The germline V gene encodes CDR1 SGHTA and CDR2 FQGNSA. The CDR3 is 14 amino acids. Trimming removed 1 base from V and 5 bases from J, with 9 bases in between. This CDR3 reads CASSLVAGDQPQHF. The CDR3 nucleotides are TGTGCCAGCAGCTTAGTGGCAGGGGATCAGCCCCAGCATTTT.

The chain recombines TRBV27 with TRBJ2-7; 13 nucleotides agree with TRBD2. From germline, CDR1 is MNHEY and CDR2 SMNVEV (reference sequence). There are 16 residues in the CDR3. The junction had 12 bases not matched to a gene; V was cut back by 8 bases and J by 5 bases. The CDR3 loop reads CASASGTSGIPHEQYF. CDR3 nucleotides: TGTGCCAGCGCCTCCGGGACTAGCGGGATCCCCCACGAGCAGTACTTC.

A single count supports this clone. The rearrangement uses TRBV28 and TRBJ1-2; a possible D gene is TRBD1 (6 bases). Trimming removed 5 bases from V and 3 bases from J, with 10 bases in between. The CDR3 spans 13 residues. The germline V gene has CDR1 MDHEN and CDR2 SYDVKM. The CDR3 DNA sequence: TGTGCCAGCAGTGGGGGCCGCTACTATGGCTACACCTTC. Its protein product is CASSGGRYYGYTF.

The rearrangement links TRBV5-1 to TRBJ1-2; perhaps TRBD1 as D (5 bases). Per the germline V gene, CDR1 is SGHRS and CDR2 is YFSETQ. V lost 0 bases, J lost 4 bases, and 13 bases lay in between. The CDR3 consists of 15 residues. The CDR3 region is CASSLEYGDLYGYTF. The CDR3 nucleotides are TGCGCCAGCAGCTTGGAATACGGGGACCTCTATGGCTACACCTTC.

The chain uses TRBV19 and TRBJ2-5, with 12 nucleotides matching TRBD2. J gave up 4 bases and V 5 bases, and 11 bases lay outside the gene matches. The germline gives CDR1 LNHDA, CDR2 SQIVND (reference sequence). The CDR3 runs to 17 residues. CDR3 DNA: TGTGCCAGTAGTGGGCCCTCCCTAGCGGGAGGGCGAGAGACCCAGTACTTC. This translates into CASSGPSLAGGRETQYF.

The genes are TRBV19 and TRBJ2-7; either TRBD1 or TRBD2 may fit D (5 bases each). This CDR3 is 17 amino acids long. V was pared by 3 bases and J by 3 bases, with 21 bases between. The germline gives CDR1 LNHDA, CDR2 SQIVND (reference sequence). The chain's CDR3 is CASSISGTLTGVYEQYF. In DNA form, the CDR3 reads TGTGCCAGTAGTATTTCGGGGACCCTCACAGGCGTCTACGAGCAGTACTTC.

V is TRBV9 and J is TRBJ2-1, with TRBD2 matching 9 bases. The CDR3 extends over 15 amino acids. Germline CDR1 is SGDLS and CDR2 is YYNGEE. The V segment lost 3 bases and the J segment 4 bases; nucleotides outside the gene matches: 5. The CDR3 DNA reads TGTGCCAGCAGCGATCGACTAGCGGTATACAATGAGCAGTTCTTC. It codes for CASSDRLAVYNEQFF.

The chain uses TRBV6-5 and TRBJ2-5; D possibly uses TRBD1 or TRBD2 (5 bases each). V lost 5 bases, J lost 7 bases, and 17 bases lay in between. The CDR3 spans 14 residues. Germline assignment: CDR1 MNHEY and CDR2 SVGAGI. CDR3 coding DNA: TGTGCCAGCAGTCGGGACGCAGGCTCAGGGACCCAGTACTTC. Translation gives CASSRDAGSGTQYF.

The chain couples TRBV28 to TRBJ1-5; 11 bases map to TRBD1. The V gene's germline CDR1 is MDHEN and CDR2 SYDVKM. The CDR3 has 15 amino acids. After removal of 4 bases from V and 6 bases from J, the junction contained 5 bases not matched to a gene. The CDR3 coding sequence is TGTGCCAGCAGTTCCGGACAGGGGGCTTCTCAGCCCCAGCATTTT. Amino acids: CASSSGQGASQPQHF.

V usage is TRBV7-6 and J usage is TRBJ2-1; a weak D match, TRBD1 (6 bases). The CDR3 has 12 amino acids. The V and J ends lost 3 bases and 10 bases respectively, with 10 bases between them. CDR1 and CDR2 from the germline V gene are SGHVS and FNYEAQ. CDR3 protein: CASSLAQGEQFF. As DNA, the CDR3 is TGTGCCAGCAGCTTGGCCCAGGGGGAGCAGTTCTTC.

The rearrangement uses TRBV29-1 and TRBJ2-1; 9 nucleotides agree with TRBD1. CDR1 is SQVTM, CDR2 ANQGSEA, per germline. V was clipped by 6 bases and J by 4 bases; unmatched bases: 7. This CDR3 has 14 amino acids. Here the CDR3 reads CSVAGTGRYNEQFF. The CDR3 nucleotides read TGCAGCGTAGCCGGGACAGGGAGATACAATGAGCAGTTCTTC.

The V call is TRBV7-8, the J call TRBJ2-1; D gene ambiguous. The CDR3 has 15 amino acids. CDR1 and CDR2 from the germline V gene are SGHVS and FQNEAQ. The germline V and J ends were trimmed by 5 bases and 0 bases, with 11 bases remaining between them. The DNA for the CDR3 is TGTGCCAGCAGCCCCACATCACTCTCCTACAATGAGCAGTTCTTC. It codes for CASSPTSLSYNEQFF.

The rearrangement joins TRBV28 to TRBJ1-5; 8 bases fit TRBD1. CDR1 is MDHEN, CDR2 SYDVKM, per germline. V shed 4 bases, J shed 4 bases, and the junction held 9 bases outside the gene matches. The CDR3 is 16 amino acids. The CDR3 bases are TGTGCCAGCAGTTCCTCGACAGGGGCGTGGAATCAGCCCCAGCATTTT. Translated: CASSSSTGAWNQPQHF.

The chain employs TRBV7-2 and TRBJ2-1; 12 positions match TRBD1. This CDR3 spans 15 amino acids. The germline V gene encodes CDR1 SGHTA and CDR2 FQGNSA. Unmatched junction bases numbered 4, after V lost 3 bases and J lost 7 bases. The CDR3 sequence is CASSFGTGGLNEQFF. For the CDR3, the DNA is TGTGCCAGCAGCTTCGGGACAGGGGGCTTAAATGAGCAGTTCTTC.

The genes are TRBV5-8 and TRBJ1-5; D is ambiguous. The CDR3 consists of 14 residues. In germline, CDR1 is SGHTS, CDR2 YDEGEE. V was cut by 0 bases and J by 1 base, with 5 bases left in between. This CDR3 is CASSLGQSNQPQHF. CDR3 coding DNA: TGTGCCAGCAGCTTGGGCCAGAGCAATCAGCCCCAGCATTTT.

The genes are TRBV28 and TRBJ1-5, with a weak D call TRBD1 (6 bases). The CDR3 is 16 amino acids. CDR1 MDHEN and CDR2 SYDVKM come from the germline V gene. Between the trimmed V and J ends, which lost 5 bases and 3 bases, there was a span of 17 bases. The CDR3 region is CASSAATQGNNQPQHF. The CDR3 bases are TGTGCCAGCAGTGCGGCGACACAGGGAAACAATCAGCCCCAGCATTTT.